Listed below are T cell receptor beta chains from one sample, sequenced in a study of T cells in Graves' hyperthyroidism and ophthalmopathy. TCRdb redid the calling of the multiplex PCR reads with MiXCR, one entry per CDR3 protein. The sample records 150,000 or so distinct CDR3 sequences, about 9.4% being singletons. Sequenced sample: blood. The receptors originated from a young woman with Graves' hyperthyroidism that later progressed to Graves' ophthalmopathy. Both conserved end residues are part of each CDR3. A D gene is named only where the DNA matches it firmly. Not every row has a clone size; where given, it reads once, few, many or a size class.

DNA | CDR3 | J | D | size | V
TGTGCCAGCAGCTTATTGGCGGGAGGATACAATTTGGGGAATGAGCAGTTCTTC | CASSLLAGGYNLGNEQFF | TRBJ2-1 | TRBD2 | many | TRBV13
TGTGCCAGTAGCTACACAGACCCTCCGGGACAGGCGAACGAGCAGTACTTC | CASSYTDPPGQANEQYF | TRBJ2-7 | TRBD1 | many | TRBV19
TGTGCCTGGAGGGCCCCCGGGAGAAAAGATACGCAGTATTTT | CAWRAPGRKDTQYF | TRBJ2-3 | . | . | TRBV30
TGTGCCAGCAGTTTTCCCTATCGGACAGATGAAGCTTTCTTT | CASSFPYRTDEAFF | TRBJ1-1 | . | . | TRBV12-3/TRBV12-4
TGTGCCAGCAGTTTGTATGAGGTTAGGGGAAAACTGTTTTTT | CASSLYEVRGKLFF | TRBJ1-4 | . | many | TRBV28
TGTGCCAGTAGTATCCCCTACAATGAGCAGTTCTTC | CASSIPYNEQFF | TRBJ2-1 | . | many | TRBV19
TGTGCCAGCAGTGAAGAAGAGACCCAGTACTTC | CASSEEETQYF | TRBJ2-5 | . | many | TRBV2
TGTGCCACCAGCACCTCGACGCACACTGAAGCTTTCTTT | CATSTSTHTEAFF | TRBJ1-1 | . | many | TRBV15
TGTGCCAGTAGGAGGGGTAGTCAGCCCCAGCATTTT | CASRRGSQPQHF | TRBJ1-5 | . | few | TRBV19
TGTGCCAGCAGCCAAAAGACAGGACTCTATGGCTACACCTTC | CASSQKTGLYGYTF | TRBJ1-2 | . | many | TRBV7-8
TGCAGCGTTGGAGCGGGGGGGGACTACAATGAGCAGTTCTTC | CSVGAGGDYNEQFF | TRBJ2-1 | TRBD2 | few | TRBV29-1
TGTGCCACCTTGACTAGCAGCTACGAGCAGTACTTC | CATLTSSYEQYF | TRBJ2-7 | TRBD2 | many | TRBV28
TGCGCCAGCAGCCAGGTGACCGGGACAGGGGCTCAGCCCCAGCATTTT | CASSQVTGTGAQPQHF | TRBJ1-5 | TRBD1 | many | TRBV4-1
TGTGCCAGTAGTACCGACGAGATCCTGACTACGCGGACCTTAGCGGGAGACACAGATACGCAGTATTTT | CASSTDEILTTRTLAGDTDTQYF | TRBJ2-3 | TRBD2 | many | TRBV19
TGCGCCAGCAGCCAGGGGACAGGGGGCGTTTGGAACACTGAAGCTTTCTTT | CASSQGTGGVWNTEAFF | TRBJ1-1 | TRBD1 | . | TRBV4-1
TGTGCCAGCAGTTACGGGTTTTTCACAGATACGCAGTATTTT | CASSYGFFTDTQYF | TRBJ2-3 | . | many | TRBV6-5
TGTGCCAGCAGCCAGGGCAGCACAGATACGCAGTATTTT | CASSQGSTDTQYF | TRBJ2-3 | . | few | TRBV4-2
TGTGCCAGCGGGGAGGGGGACACCGGGGAGCTGTTTTTT | CASGEGDTGELFF | TRBJ2-2 | . | many | TRBV6-1
TGTGCCAGCTCACGGCAGGCGGACTCCAATTCACCCCTCCACTTT | CASSRQADSNSPLHF | TRBJ1-6 | . | few | TRBV18
TGTGCCAGCAGCCTATCGGGGGGGCGCACTGAAGCTTTCTTT | CASSLSGGRTEAFF | TRBJ1-1 | . | many | TRBV11-2
TGTGCAGGGGCAGCAGACACTGAAGCTTTCTTT | CAGAADTEAFF | TRBJ1-1 | . | many | TRBV30
TGTGCCAGCAGCTTGATGAGGAGCTGGAATGAGCAGTTCTTC | CASSLMRSWNEQFF | TRBJ2-1 | . | many | TRBV5-8
TGTGCCAGTAGTATAGCGTGGACTGAAGCTTTCTTT | CASSIAWTEAFF | TRBJ1-1 | . | many | TRBV19
TGTGCCAGCAGCCAAGATGGGGCTAATTCACCCCTCCACTTT | CASSQDGANSPLHF | TRBJ1-6 | . | many | TRBV3-1
TGTGCCAGCAGCCAAGAGGACAGGGAAGGAGCAGATACGCAGTATTTT | CASSQEDREGADTQYF | TRBJ2-3 | TRBD1 | many | TRBV4-2
TGTGCCAGCAGCTTAGGAGCGGGAGGAGGGGAGACCCAGTACTTC | CASSLGAGGGETQYF | TRBJ2-5 | TRBD2 | many | TRBV11-2
TGTGCCAGCAGGGGGGACAGTTCCTACGAGCAGTACTTC | CASRGDSSYEQYF | TRBJ2-7 | TRBD1 | many | TRBV6-1
TGTGCCAGCAGCCCAAAACTTGGACCTGAGCAGTTCTTC | CASSPKLGPEQFF | TRBJ2-1 | . | many | TRBV13
TGTGCCAGCAGCCAAGAGAGACAGGGGGCGTACGAGCAGTACTTC | CASSQERQGAYEQYF | TRBJ2-7 | TRBD1 | many | TRBV3-1
TGTGCCAGCAGCTCTATAGCGGGGGGGCCAACTGATACGCAGTATTTT | CASSSIAGGPTDTQYF | TRBJ2-3 | TRBD2 | few | TRBV5-4
TGTGCCAGCAGTCTTCAATTACTCACAGATACGCAGTATTTT | CASSLQLLTDTQYF | TRBJ2-3 | . | . | TRBV28
TGCGCCAGTAGTATAGCCGGGGCAGCCTACGAGCAGTACTTC | CASSIAGAAYEQYF | TRBJ2-7 | . | . | TRBV19
TGTGCCAGCAGTGATTCACCGGGACAGGGAGGCAATGAGCAGTTCTTC | CASSDSPGQGGNEQFF | TRBJ2-1 | TRBD1 | few | TRBV6-4
TGTGCCAGCAGTCCAGGGACAGGGGGCGTTACTGAAGCTTTCTTT | CASSPGTGGVTEAFF | TRBJ1-1 | TRBD1 | many | TRBV28
TGTGCCAGCAGCATAGCGGGAGGGCCAGCAGATACGCAGTATTTT | CASSIAGGPADTQYF | TRBJ2-3 | TRBD2 | many | TRBV11-2
TGTGCCTGGAAACTAATGGACAGGGGGCTCGGAGAGACCCAGTACTTC | CAWKLMDRGLGETQYF | TRBJ2-5 | TRBD1 | many | TRBV30
TGTGCCAGCAGCCCCGACAGGGCGAGCTCCTATAATTCACCCCTCCACTTT | CASSPDRASSYNSPLHF | TRBJ1-6 | TRBD1 | few | TRBV5-5
TGTGCCAGCGGATGGACAGGGGGGCTCAATGAGCAGTTCTTC | CASGWTGGLNEQFF | TRBJ2-1 | TRBD1 | many | TRBV27
TGTGCCAGCAGCCCGCAAGGACAGGGGCAACCCTTCAAGGATGATACGCAGTATTTT | CASSPQGQGQPFKDDTQYF | TRBJ2-3 | TRBD1 | . | TRBV3-1
TGTGCCAGCAGCTTGGCTAGCGGGGACTACAATGAGCAGTTCTTC | CASSLASGDYNEQFF | TRBJ2-1 | TRBD2 | few | TRBV5-4
TGTGCCAGCAACCCCCGTTCCATGAATTATGGCTACACCTTC | CASNPRSMNYGYTF | TRBJ1-2 | . | many | TRBV2
TGCAGTGCTACTCTCCGGGACCGACTTACCTACGAGCAGTACTTC | CSATLRDRLTYEQYF | TRBJ2-7 | . | . | TRBV20-1
TGTGCCAGCAGTCCCGTTATGCCCGTGACGGATGAGCAGTTCTTC | CASSPVMPVTDEQFF | TRBJ2-1 | . | . | TRBV28
TGTGCCAGCAGCCCGGCGGGGGGGGGGGATACGCAGTATTTT | CASSPAGGGDTQYF | TRBJ2-3 | TRBD2 | . | TRBV7-3